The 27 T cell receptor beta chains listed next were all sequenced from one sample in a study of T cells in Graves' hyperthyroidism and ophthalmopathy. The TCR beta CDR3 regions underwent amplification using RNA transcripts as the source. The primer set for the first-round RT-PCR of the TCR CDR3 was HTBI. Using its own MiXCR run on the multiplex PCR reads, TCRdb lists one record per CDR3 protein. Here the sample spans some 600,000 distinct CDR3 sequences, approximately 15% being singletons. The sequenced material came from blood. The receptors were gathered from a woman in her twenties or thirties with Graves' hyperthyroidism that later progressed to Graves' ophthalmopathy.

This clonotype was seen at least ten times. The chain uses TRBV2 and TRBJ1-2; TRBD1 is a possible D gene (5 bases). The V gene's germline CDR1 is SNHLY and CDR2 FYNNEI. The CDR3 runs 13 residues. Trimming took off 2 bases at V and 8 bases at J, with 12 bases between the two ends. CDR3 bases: TGTGCCAGCAGTGAATGGACAAATAACGGCTACACCTTC. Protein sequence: CASSEWTNNGYTF.

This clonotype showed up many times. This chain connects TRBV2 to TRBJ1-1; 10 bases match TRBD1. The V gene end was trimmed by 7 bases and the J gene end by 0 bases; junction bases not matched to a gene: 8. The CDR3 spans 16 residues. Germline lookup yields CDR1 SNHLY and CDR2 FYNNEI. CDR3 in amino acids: CASKPDRGRLNTEAFF. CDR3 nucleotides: TGTGCCAGCAAACCTGACAGGGGGCGGCTGAACACTGAAGCTTTCTTT.

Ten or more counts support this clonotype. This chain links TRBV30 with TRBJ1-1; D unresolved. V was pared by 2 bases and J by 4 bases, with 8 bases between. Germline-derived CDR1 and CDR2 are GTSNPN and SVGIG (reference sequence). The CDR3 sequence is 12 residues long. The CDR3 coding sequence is TGTGCCTGGAGTCCGAGGAGCACTGAAGCTTTCTTT. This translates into CAWSPRSTEAFF. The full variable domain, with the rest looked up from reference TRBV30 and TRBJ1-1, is SQTIHQWPATLVQPVGSPLSLECTVEGTSNPNLYWYRQAAGRGLQLLFYSVGIGQISSEVPQNLSASRPQDRQFILSSKKLLLSDSGFYLCAWSPRSTEAFFGQGTRLTVV.

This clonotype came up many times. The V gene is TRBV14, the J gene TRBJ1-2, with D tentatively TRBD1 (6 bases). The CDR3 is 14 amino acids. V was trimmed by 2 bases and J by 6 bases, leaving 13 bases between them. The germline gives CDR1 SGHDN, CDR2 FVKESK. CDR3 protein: CASSQIAGDDGYTF. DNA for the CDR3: TGTGCCAGCAGCCAAATCGCAGGGGACGATGGCTACACCTTC.

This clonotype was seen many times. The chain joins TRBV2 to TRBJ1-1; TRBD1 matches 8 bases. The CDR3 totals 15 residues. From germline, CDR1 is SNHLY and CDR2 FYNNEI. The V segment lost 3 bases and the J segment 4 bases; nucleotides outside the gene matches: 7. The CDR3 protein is CASSERTGLTTEAFF. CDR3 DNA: TGTGCCAGCAGTGAGAGGACAGGGTTGACCACTGAAGCTTTCTTT.

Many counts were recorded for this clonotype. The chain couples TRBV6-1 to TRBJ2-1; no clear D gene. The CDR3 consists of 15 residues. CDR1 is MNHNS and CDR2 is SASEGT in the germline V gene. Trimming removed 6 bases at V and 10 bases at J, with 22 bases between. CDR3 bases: TGTGCCAGCAGCTACGGATATCGTTTAGTCGGCGAGCAGTTCTTC. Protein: CASSYGYRLVGEQFF.

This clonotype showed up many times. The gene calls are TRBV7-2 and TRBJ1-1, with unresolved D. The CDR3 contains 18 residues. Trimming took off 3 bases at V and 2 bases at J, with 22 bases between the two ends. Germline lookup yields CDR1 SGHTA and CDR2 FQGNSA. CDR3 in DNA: TGTGCCAGCAGCTTGGGCCCCGCAGGTCCTTATATAAACACTGAAGCTTTCTTT. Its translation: CASSLGPAGPYINTEAFF.

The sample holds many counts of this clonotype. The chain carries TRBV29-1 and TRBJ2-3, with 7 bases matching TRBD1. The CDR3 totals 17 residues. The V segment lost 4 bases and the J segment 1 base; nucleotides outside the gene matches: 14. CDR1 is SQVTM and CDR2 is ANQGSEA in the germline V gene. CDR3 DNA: TGCAGCGTTGGAGGTGGACGGAGGACAGGAGGCACAGATACGCAGTATTTT. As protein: CSVGGGRRTGGTDTQYF.

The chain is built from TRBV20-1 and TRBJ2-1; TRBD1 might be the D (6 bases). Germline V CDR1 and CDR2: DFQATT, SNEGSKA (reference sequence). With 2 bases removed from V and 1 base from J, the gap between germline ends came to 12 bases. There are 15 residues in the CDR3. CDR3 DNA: TGCAGTGCTAGAAAGCAAGGGGGTTCCTACAATGAGCAGTTCTTC. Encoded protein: CSARKQGGSYNEQFF.

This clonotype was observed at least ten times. The CDR3 loop is CSVYPGQSTDTQYF. CDR3 sequence (DNA): TGCAGCGTGTACCCGGGACAGAGCACAGATACGCAGTATTTT. The chain recombines TRBV29-1 with TRBJ2-3, with TRBD1 identical over 7 bases. The trim removed 6 bases at V and 0 bases at J, leaving 6 bases unmatched. This CDR3 is built from 14 residues. Germline V gene data show CDR1 as SQVTM and CDR2 as ANQGSEA.

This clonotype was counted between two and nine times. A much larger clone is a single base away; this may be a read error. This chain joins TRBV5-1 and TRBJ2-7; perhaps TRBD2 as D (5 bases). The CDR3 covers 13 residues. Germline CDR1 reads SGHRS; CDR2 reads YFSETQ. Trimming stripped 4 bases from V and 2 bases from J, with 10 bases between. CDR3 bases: TGCGCCAGCAGCACCGAACTAGCCTACGAGCAGTACTTC. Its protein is CASSTELAYEQYF. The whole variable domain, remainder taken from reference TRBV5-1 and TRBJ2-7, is KAGVTQTPRYLIKTRGQQVTLSCSPISGHRSVSWYQQTPGQGLQFLFEYFSETQRNKGNFPGRFSGRQFSNSRSEMNVSTLELGDSALYLCASSTELAYEQYFGPGTRLTVT.

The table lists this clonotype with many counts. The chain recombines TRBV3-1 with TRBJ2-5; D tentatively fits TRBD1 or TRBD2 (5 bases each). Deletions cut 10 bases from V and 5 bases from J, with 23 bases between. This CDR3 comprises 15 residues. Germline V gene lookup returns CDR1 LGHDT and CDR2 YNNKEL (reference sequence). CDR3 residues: CAIGAGEREGETQYF. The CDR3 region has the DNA TGTGCCATCGGAGCTGGAGAAAGAGAGGGGGAGACCCAGTACTTC.

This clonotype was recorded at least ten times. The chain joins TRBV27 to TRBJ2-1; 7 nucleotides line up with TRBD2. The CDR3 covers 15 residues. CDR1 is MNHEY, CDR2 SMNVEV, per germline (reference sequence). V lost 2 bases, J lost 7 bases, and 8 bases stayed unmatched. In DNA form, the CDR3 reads TGTGCCAGCAGTTTAATTTGGGGGGGGTCGAATGAGCAGTTCTTC. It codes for CASSLIWGGSNEQFF.

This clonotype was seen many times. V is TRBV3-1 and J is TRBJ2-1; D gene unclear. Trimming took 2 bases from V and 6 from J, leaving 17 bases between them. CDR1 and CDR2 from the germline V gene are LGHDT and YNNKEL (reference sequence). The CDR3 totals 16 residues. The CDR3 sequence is CASSQNGVDPVNEQFF. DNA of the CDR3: TGTGCCAGCAGCCAAAACGGTGTTGATCCTGTCAATGAGCAGTTCTTC.

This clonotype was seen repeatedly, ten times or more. This chain's CDR3 is CASSILDRLNTEAFF. The CDR3 DNA reads TGTGCCAGCAGCATCCTGGACAGACTGAACACTGAAGCTTTCTTT. The chain recombines TRBV5-6 with TRBJ1-1, with a tentative D call TRBD1 (6 bases). The V end was cut by 4 bases, the J end by 0 bases, with 13 bases between. Germline values: CDR1 SGHDT, CDR2 YYEEEE. CDR3 length equals 15 residues.

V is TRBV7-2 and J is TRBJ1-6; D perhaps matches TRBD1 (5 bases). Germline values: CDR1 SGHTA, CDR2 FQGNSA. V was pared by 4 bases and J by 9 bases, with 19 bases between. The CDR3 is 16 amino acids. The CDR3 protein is CASSSRPWGERSPLHF. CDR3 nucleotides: TGTGCCAGCAGCTCCCGCCCCTGGGGGGAACGTTCACCCCTCCACTTT.

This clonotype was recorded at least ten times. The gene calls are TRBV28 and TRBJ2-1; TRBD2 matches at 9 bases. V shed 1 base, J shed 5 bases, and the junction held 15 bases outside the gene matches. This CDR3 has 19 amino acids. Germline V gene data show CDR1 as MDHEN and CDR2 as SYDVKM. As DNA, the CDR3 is TGTGCCAGCAGTTTATCGTTCTCAGGGTTTAGCGGGGGAAACAATGAGCAGTTCTTC. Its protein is CASSLSFSGFSGGNNEQFF.

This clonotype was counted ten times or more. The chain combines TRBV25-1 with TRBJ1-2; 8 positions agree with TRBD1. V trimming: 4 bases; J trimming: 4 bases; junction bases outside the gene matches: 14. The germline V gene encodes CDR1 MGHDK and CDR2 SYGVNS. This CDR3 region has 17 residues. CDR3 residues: CASSGMDRDLEGYGYTF. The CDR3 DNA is TGTGCCAGCAGTGGAATGGACAGGGACCTCGAGGGCTATGGCTACACCTTC.

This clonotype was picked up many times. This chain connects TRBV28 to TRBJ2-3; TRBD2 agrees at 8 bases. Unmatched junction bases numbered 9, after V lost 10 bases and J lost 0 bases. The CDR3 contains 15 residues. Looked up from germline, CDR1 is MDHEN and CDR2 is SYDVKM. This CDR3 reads CATCGGGISTDTQYF. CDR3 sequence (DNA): TGTGCCACCTGCGGCGGGGGGATTAGCACAGATACGCAGTATTTT.

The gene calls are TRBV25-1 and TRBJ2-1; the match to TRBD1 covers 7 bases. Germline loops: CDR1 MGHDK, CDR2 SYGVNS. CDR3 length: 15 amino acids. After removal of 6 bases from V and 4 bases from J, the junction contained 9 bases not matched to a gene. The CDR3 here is CASSPRGTAYNEQFF. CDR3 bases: TGTGCCAGCAGCCCGAGGGGGACAGCGTACAATGAGCAGTTCTTC.

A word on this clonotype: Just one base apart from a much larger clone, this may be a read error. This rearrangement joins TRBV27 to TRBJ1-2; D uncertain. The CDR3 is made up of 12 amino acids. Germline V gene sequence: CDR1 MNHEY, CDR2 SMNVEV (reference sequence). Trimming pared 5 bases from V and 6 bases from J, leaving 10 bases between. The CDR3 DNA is TGTGCCAGCAGTGACTCCTGGCATGGCTACACCTTC. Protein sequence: CASSDSWHGYTF.

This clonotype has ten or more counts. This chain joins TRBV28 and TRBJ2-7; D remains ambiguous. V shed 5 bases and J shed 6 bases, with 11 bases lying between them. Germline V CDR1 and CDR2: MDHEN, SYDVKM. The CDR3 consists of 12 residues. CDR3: CASSPRAGEQYF. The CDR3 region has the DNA TGTGCCAGCAGTCCCCGGGCCGGCGAGCAGTACTTC. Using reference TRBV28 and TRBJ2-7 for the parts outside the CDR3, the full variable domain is DVKVTQSSRYLVKRTGEKVFLECVQDMDHENMFWYRQDPGLGLRLIYFSYDVKMKEKGDIPEGYSVSREKKERFSLILESASTNQTSMYLCASSPRAGEQYFGPGTRLTVT.

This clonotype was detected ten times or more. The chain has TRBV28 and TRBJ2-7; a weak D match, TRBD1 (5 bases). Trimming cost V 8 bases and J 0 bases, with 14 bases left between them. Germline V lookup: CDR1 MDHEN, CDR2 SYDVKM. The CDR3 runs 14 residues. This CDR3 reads CASGVGLLSYEQYF. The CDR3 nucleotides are TGTGCCAGCGGGGTGGGGCTCCTCTCCTACGAGCAGTACTTC. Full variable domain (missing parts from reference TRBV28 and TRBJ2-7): DVKVTQSSRYLVKRTGEKVFLECVQDMDHENMFWYRQDPGLGLRLIYFSYDVKMKEKGDIPEGYSVSREKKERFSLILESASTNQTSMYLCASGVGLLSYEQYFGPGTRLTVT.

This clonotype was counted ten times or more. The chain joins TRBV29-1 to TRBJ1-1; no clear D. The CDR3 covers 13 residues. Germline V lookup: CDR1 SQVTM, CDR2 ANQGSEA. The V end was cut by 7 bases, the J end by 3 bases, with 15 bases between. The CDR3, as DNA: TGCAGCGAGAGTCTGGGGATGCACACTGAAGCTTTCTTT. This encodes CSESLGMHTEAFF.

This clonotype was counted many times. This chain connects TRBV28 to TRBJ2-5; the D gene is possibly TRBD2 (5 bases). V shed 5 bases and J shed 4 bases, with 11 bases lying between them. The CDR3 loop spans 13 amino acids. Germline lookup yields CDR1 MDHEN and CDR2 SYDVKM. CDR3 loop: CASSGGGGETQYF. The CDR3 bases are TGTGCCAGCAGTGGTGGAGGAGGAGAGACCCAGTACTTC.

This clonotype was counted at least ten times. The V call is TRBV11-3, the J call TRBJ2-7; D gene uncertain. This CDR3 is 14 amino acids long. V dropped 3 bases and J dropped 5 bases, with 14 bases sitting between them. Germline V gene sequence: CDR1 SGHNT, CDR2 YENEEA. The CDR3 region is CASSFSRDSNEQYF. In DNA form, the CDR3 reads TGTGCCAGCAGCTTTAGCCGAGATTCAAACGAGCAGTACTTC.

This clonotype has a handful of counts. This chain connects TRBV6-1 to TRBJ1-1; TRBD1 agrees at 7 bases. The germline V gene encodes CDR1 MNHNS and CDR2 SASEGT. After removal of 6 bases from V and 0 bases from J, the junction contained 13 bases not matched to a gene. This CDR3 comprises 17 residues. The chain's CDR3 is CASSRHRTGGLNTEAFF. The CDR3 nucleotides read TGTGCCAGCAGCCGCCACCGGACAGGAGGCTTGAACACTGAAGCTTTCTTT.